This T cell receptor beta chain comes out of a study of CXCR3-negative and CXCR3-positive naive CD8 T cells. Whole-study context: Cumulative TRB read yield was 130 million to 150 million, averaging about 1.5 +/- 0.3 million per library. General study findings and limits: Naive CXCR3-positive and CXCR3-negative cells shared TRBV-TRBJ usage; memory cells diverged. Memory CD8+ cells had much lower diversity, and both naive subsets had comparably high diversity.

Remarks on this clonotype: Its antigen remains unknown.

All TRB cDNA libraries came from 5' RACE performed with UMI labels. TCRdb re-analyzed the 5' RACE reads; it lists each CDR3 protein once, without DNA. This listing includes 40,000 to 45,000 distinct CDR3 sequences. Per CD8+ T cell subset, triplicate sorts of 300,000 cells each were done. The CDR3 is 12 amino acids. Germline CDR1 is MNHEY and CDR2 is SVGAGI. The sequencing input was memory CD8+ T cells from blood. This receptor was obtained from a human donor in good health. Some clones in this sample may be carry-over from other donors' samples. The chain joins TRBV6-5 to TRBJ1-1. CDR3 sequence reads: CASSSSGTEAFF.